These 13 T cell receptor beta chains were all obtained from the same sample, sequenced in a study of blood T cell repertoires in COVID-19. The method was immunoSEQ multiplex PCR; TCRdb's version includes in-frame clones alone and lacks a portion of them. The sample consists of approximately 300,000 clones, more than 70% of them appearing once. The sequencing sample was made of peripheral blood. These receptors were collected from a woman aged 30 to 39 with COVID-19, enrolled during active disease.

V is TRBV15 and J is TRBJ2-7; 11 bases map to TRBD2. The length of the CDR3 is 15 residues. V was clipped by 5 bases and J by 4 bases; unmatched bases: 7. Germline V gene data show CDR1 as LNHNV and CDR2 as YYDKDF (reference sequence). The CDR3 DNA is TGTGCCACCAGCGGATCTAGCGGGAGGTGGTACGAGCAGTACTTC. This encodes CATSGSSGRWYEQYF.

The chain joins TRBV30 to TRBJ2-1; the D is unclear. This CDR3 is built from 13 residues. CDR1 is GTSNPN, CDR2 SVGIG, per germline (reference sequence). With 4 bases removed from V and 1 base from J, the gap between germline ends came to 8 bases. The CDR3, as DNA: TGTGCCTGGACTAGAGTTTCCTACAATGAGCAGTTCTTC. This translates into CAWTRVSYNEQFF.

In this sample, this clone turned up a few times. The chain uses TRBV6-2 or TRBV6-3 and TRBJ2-7; 7 positions match TRBD2. Germline V CDR1 and CDR2: MNHEY, SVGEGT. J was trimmed by 0 bases and V by 5 bases; bases with no gene match: 4. The CDR3 runs 14 residues. CDR3 loop: CASSQGLVSYEQYF. As DNA, the CDR3 is TGTGCCAGCAGTCAAGGACTAGTCTCCTACGAGCAGTACTTC.

This clone was recorded once. The CDR3 bases are TGTGCCAGCAGCGAGACAGGGTGGAATTCACCCCTCCACTTT. Translation gives CASSETGWNSPLHF. V is TRBV9 and J is TRBJ1-6; 7 nucleotides align to TRBD1. The V gene end was trimmed by 3 bases and the J gene end by 7 bases; junction bases not matched to a gene: 4. The CDR3 spans 14 residues. The germline gives CDR1 SGDLS, CDR2 YYNGEE.

The rearrangement joins TRBV19 to TRBJ2-2; 7 bases match TRBD2. J was trimmed by 7 bases and V by 3 bases; bases with no gene match: 5. CDR3 length equals 14 residues. Germline assignment: CDR1 LNHDA and CDR2 SQIVND (reference sequence). In DNA form, the CDR3 reads TGTGCCAGTAGTATTTACCCGGGGGGCGGGGAGCTGTTTTTT. Protein: CASSIYPGGGELFF.

V and J are TRBV30 and TRBJ2-7, with a weak D call TRBD2 (6 bases). V was shortened by 0 bases and J by 2 bases, with 8 bases between the two germline ends. The CDR3 extends over 13 amino acids. Looked up from germline, CDR1 is GTSNPN and CDR2 is SVGIG (reference sequence). The chain's CDR3 is CAWSVAGTYEQYF. CDR3 bases: TGTGCCTGGAGTGTAGCGGGTACCTACGAGCAGTACTTC.

This sequence joins TRBV19 and TRBJ1-6; TRBD1 matches at 10 bases. Looked up from germline, CDR1 is LNHDA and CDR2 is SQIVND (reference sequence). The CDR3 contains 17 residues. The ends lost 6 bases at V and 8 bases at J; junction bases unmatched: 13. The chain's CDR3 is CASSRLPGQGIDSPLHF. In nucleotides, the CDR3 is TGTGCCAGTAGCAGACTCCCGGGACAGGGGATCGATTCACCCCTCCACTTT.

The chain is built from TRBV19 and TRBJ1-1; no reliable D call. The CDR3 length is 13 residues. In germline, CDR1 is LNHDA, CDR2 SQIVND (reference sequence). V was pared by 3 bases and J by 4 bases, with 9 bases between. In DNA, the CDR3 is TGTGCCAGTAGTATCACGAGGGTCACTGAAGCTTTCTTT. Translated, it gives CASSITRVTEAFF.

With regard to this clone: The sample has other DNA sequences that encode this CDR3 too. This chain joins TRBV28 and TRBJ2-7, with no clear D. V was pared by 5 bases and J by 4 bases, with 9 bases between. The CDR3 has 12 amino acids. The germline CDR1 and CDR2 sequences are MDHEN and SYDVKM. CDR3 in DNA: TGTGCCAGCAGTCCGACACCGTACGAGCAGTACTTC. This sequence encodes CASSPTPYEQYF.

This chain links TRBV9 with TRBJ2-1; 9 bases agree with TRBD2. This CDR3 has 15 amino acids. The ends lost 0 bases at V and 9 bases at J; junction bases unmatched: 7. Per the germline V gene, CDR1 is SGDLS and CDR2 is YYNGEE. The CDR3 reads CASSVGAGGPIEQFF. As DNA, the CDR3 is TGTGCCAGCAGCGTAGGCGCGGGAGGGCCGATTGAGCAGTTCTTC. Looking up the rest from reference TRBV9 and TRBJ2-1 gives the full variable domain: DSGVTQTPKHLITATGQRVTLRCSPRSGDLSVYWYQQSLDQGLQFLIQYYNGEERAKGNILERFSAQQFPDLHSELNLSSLELGDSALYFCASSVGAGGPIEQFFGPGTRLTVL.

The chain is built from TRBV6-4 and TRBJ2-5; weak D call: TRBD2 (5 bases). Germline V gene lookup returns CDR1 MRHNA and CDR2 SNTAGT. This CDR3 contains 14 residues. V was pared by 3 bases and J by 4 bases, with 12 bases between. The CDR3 DNA is TGTGCCAGCAGTGAACCGGGGTCCCCAGAGACCCAGTACTTC. It codes for CASSEPGSPETQYF.

Only one count was recorded for this clone. The V and J genes are TRBV5-5 and TRBJ2-2; D might be TRBD2 (5 bases). The germline V gene has CDR1 SGHKS and CDR2 YYEKEE (reference sequence). The CDR3 runs to 16 residues. V was pared by 1 base and J by 0 bases, with 10 bases between. For the CDR3, the DNA is TGTGCCAGCAGCTTGCGGCGGGCCGCGAACACCGGGGAGCTGTTTTTT. Amino acids: CASSLRRAANTGELFF.

The rearrangement joins TRBV12-3 or TRBV12-4 to TRBJ1-1, with D maybe TRBD1 (5 bases). Trimming took 0 bases from V and 5 from J, leaving 7 bases between them. CDR3 length: 13 amino acids. The CDR3 nucleotides are TGTGCCAGCAGTTTAGCGGGGGGAACTGAAGCTTTCTTT. It is translated as CASSLAGGTEAFF.